This TCR beta chain was observed in a study of CD8+ T cells in alopecia areata. In the study overall: A 6-month off-drug phase came after tofacitinib, which had lasted 6 to 18 months.

RNA was extracted and reverse transcribed into cDNA as the sequencing template. Profiling relied on immunoSEQ multiplex PCR, and the TCRdb table lists in-frame clones only, not all of them. This table holds over 85,000 clones, less than 50% found once. V lost 7 bases to trimming and J lost 3 bases; unmatched junction nucleotides: 8. The germline gives CDR1 SQVTM, CDR2 ANQGSEA. This CDR3 contains 14 residues. The TCR sequence derives from a human donor with alopecia areata. This sequence joins TRBV29-1 and TRBJ2-7, with 11 positions matching TRBD2. The material sequenced was CD4+ T cells sorted from blood. This CDR3 is CSAVTSGTFYEQYF. The CDR3 DNA follows: TGCAGCGCGGTGACTAGCGGGACTTTCTACGAGCAGTACTTC.